The 3 T cell receptor beta chains below all came from one sample that was sequenced in a study of human T cells and chemical hapten exposure. TCRdb reanalysed the RACE reads using MiXCR and keeps one entry per CDR3 protein. The sample consists of some 400,000 distinct CDR3 sequences, about 4.8% of them appearing once. Time point defined: patch test 1, 2 weeks after DPC sensitization. Treatment specified: therapeutic diphenylcyclopropenone sensitization with weekly scalp DPC. The sample here was whole blood, taken in connection with sensitization to the hapten diphenylcyclopropenone (DPC). These receptors came from a woman in her forties or fifties with alopecia areata. Some clones in this sample may be carry-over from other donors' samples.

This clonotype was detected many times. J is TRBJ1-4 and V is TRBV5-1; TRBD1 matches at 8 bases. Germline lookup yields CDR1 SGHRS and CDR2 YFSETQ. Losses at the gene ends were 3 bases for V and 0 bases for J; bases not matched to a gene: 7. The CDR3 has 17 amino acids. The CDR3 DNA reads as TGCGCCAGCAGCTGGCAGGGGGCTTCACCAACTAATGAAAAACTGTTTTTT. This codes for CASSWQGASPTNEKLFF.

A few counts support this clonotype. The rearrangement links TRBV6-5 to TRBJ2-3; D not resolved. V lost 4 bases and J 1 base, leaving 12 bases between the germline ends. From germline, CDR1 is MNHEY and CDR2 SVGAGI. The CDR3 is 15 amino acids. The CDR3 region is CASSSPGGGTDTQYF. CDR3 sequence (DNA): TGTGCCAGCAGTTCCCCTGGTGGGGGCACAGATACGCAGTATTTT.

The CDR3 loop reads CASSSAGAANYGYTF. Here the CDR3 DNA reads TGTGCCAGCAGCTCGGCGGGGGCAGCTAACTATGGCTACACCTTC. The genes are TRBV5-5 and TRBJ1-2; D might be TRBD1 (6 bases). Trimming pared 3 bases from V and 0 bases from J, leaving 12 bases between. The germline CDR1 and CDR2 sequences are SGHKS and YYEKEE (reference sequence). The CDR3 is made up of 15 amino acids. Supplemented by reference TRBV5-5 and TRBJ1-2, the full variable domain reads DAGVTQSPTHLIKTRGQQVTLRCSPISGHKSVSWYQQVLGQGPQFIFQYYEKEERGRGNFPDRFSARQFPNYSSELNVNALLLGDSALYLCASSSAGAANYGYTFGSGTRLTVV.